This T cell receptor beta chain was sequenced for a study of T cell changes during pregnancy in multiple sclerosis. V was clipped by 5 bases and J by 9 bases, with 23 bases between them. Germline V gene sequence: CDR1 LNHDA, CDR2 SQIVND (reference sequence). The CDR3 loop spans 16 amino acids. Some clones are missing from TCRdb's copy, which holds only in-frame ones; the method was immunoSEQ multiplex PCR. The sample shows under 50,000 clones, 85% to 95% of them seen only once. This TCR was sampled from a female donor with multiple sclerosis, enrolled in a pregnancy study. Sequenced here: CD8+ T cells from peripheral blood mononuclear cells, sampled in the first trimester of pregnancy. The J gene is TRBJ2-1, the V gene TRBV19; D is perhaps TRBD2 (6 bases). The CDR3 spells CASSGGMGVFQGEQFF. The CDR3 DNA is TGTGCCAGTAGTGGGGGGATGGGGGTGTTCCAGGGTGAGCAGTTCTTC.